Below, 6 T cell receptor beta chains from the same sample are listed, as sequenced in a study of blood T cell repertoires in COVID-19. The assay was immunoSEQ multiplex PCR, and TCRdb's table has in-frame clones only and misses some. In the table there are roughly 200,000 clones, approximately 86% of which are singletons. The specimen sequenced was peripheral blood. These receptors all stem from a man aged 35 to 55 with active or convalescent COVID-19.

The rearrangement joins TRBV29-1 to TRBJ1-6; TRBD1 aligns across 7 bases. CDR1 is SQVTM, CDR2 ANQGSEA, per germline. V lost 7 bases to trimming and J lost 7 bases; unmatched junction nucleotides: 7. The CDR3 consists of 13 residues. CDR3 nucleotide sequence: TGCAGCGGTTTGACAGGGTGGAATTCACCCCTCCACTTT. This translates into CSGLTGWNSPLHF.

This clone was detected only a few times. The DNA of the CDR3 is TGTGCCAGCAGCCTTAGGCCTCCCGGGACTAGCGGGGGGTGGGATACGCAGTATTTT. Its translation: CASSLRPPGTSGGWDTQYF. This sequence joins TRBV7-3 and TRBJ2-3, with 15 bases fitting TRBD2. The junction had 15 bases not matched to a gene; V was cut back by 5 bases and J by 6 bases. From germline, CDR1 is SGHTA and CDR2 FQGTGA. The length of the CDR3 is 19 residues.

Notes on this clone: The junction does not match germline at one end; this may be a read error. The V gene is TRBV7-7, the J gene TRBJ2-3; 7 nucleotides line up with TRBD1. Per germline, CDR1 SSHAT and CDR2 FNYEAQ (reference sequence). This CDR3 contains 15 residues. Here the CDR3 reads CASSVTGSRADTQYF. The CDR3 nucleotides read TGTGCTAGCAGCGTGACAGGGAGTCGAGCAGATACGCAGTATTTT. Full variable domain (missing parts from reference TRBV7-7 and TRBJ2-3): GAGVSQSPRYKVTKRGQDVTLRCDPISSHATLYWYQQALGQGPEFLTYFNYEAQPDKSGLPSDRFSAERPEGSISTLTIQRTEQRDSAMYRCASSVTGSRADTQYFGPGTRLTVL.

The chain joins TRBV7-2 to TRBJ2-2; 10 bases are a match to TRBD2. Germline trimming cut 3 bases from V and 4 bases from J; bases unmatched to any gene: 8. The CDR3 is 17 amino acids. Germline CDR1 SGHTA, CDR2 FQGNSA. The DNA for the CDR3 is TGTGCCAGCAGCTTTTTACCGGGACTAGCGACCACCGGGGAGCTGTTTTTT. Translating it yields CASSFLPGLATTGELFF.

The CDR3, as DNA: TGTGCCAGCAGTTACTCGCTAGGTAGCACTGAAGCTTTCTTT. Encoded protein: CASSYSLGSTEAFF. The rearrangement links TRBV6-5 to TRBJ1-1, with D unclear. The CDR3 is made up of 14 amino acids. Germline-derived CDR1 and CDR2 are MNHEY and SVGAGI. Trimming took off 0 bases at V and 4 bases at J, with 9 bases between the two ends.

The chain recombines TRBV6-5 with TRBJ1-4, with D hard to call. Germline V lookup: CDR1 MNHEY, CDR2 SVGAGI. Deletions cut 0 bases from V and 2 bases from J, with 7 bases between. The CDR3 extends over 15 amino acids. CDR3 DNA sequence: TGTGCCAGCAGTTACTCGGCCACCACTAATGAAAAACTGTTTTTT. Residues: CASSYSATTNEKLFF.